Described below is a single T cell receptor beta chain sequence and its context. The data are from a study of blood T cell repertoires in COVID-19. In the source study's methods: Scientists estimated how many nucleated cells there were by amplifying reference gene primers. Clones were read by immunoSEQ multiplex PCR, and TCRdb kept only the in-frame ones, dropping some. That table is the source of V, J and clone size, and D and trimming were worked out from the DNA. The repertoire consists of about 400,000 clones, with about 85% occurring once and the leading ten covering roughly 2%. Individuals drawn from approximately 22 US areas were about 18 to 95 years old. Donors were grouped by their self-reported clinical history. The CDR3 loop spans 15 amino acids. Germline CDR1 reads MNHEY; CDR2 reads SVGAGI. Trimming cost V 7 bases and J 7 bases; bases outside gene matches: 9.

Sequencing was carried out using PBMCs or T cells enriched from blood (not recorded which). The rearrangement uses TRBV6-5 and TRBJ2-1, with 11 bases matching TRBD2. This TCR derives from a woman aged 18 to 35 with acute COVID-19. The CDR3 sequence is CASKRTSGSGNEQFF. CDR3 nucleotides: TGTGCCAGCAAGCGAACTAGCGGGAGCGGTAATGAGCAGTTCTTC.